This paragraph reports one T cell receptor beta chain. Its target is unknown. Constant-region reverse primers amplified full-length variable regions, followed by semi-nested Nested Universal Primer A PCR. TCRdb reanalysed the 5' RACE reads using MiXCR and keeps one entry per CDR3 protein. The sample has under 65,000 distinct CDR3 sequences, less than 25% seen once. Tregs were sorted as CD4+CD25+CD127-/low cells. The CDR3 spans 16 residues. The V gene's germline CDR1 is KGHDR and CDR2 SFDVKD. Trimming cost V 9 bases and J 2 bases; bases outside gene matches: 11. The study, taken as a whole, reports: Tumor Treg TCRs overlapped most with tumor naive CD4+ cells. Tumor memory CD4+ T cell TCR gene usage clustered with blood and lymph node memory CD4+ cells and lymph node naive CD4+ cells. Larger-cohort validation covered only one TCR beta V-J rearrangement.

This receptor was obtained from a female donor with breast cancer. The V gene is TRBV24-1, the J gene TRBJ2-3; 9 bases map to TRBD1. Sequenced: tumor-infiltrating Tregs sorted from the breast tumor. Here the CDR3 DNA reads TGTGCCACCGGAACAGGGGGCTCCATACCCACAGATACGCAGTATTTT. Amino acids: CATGTGGSIPTDTQYF.